Sequencing of this T cell receptor (beta chain) was carried out in a study of brain T cells in children with intractable seizures. Findings of the study overall: Absence of clones before surgery may stem from lower sequencing depth.

TCRdb keeps only in-frame clones here, not all; method: immunoSEQ multiplex PCR. The table has hundreds of thousands of clones, approximately 93% seen once; the top ten hold roughly 6%. About this clone itself: What it binds is unknown.

The time point: blood from clinic visit 5 months post-surgery; TSC patient then seizure free. Trimming shortened V by 7 bases and J by 13 bases, and 17 bases separated the two germline ends. CDR3 length: 11 residues. In germline, CDR1 is SQVTM, CDR2 ANQGSEA. The clonotype was recovered from a boy in the first two years of life with tuberous sclerosis and intractable seizures. The specimen was peripheral blood, collected roughly 5 months after surgery. This chain joins TRBV29-1 and TRBJ2-1; no clear D gene. The CDR3, as DNA: TGCAGCGGGGAATTGGTACGAGGTCAGTTCTTC. It codes for CSGELVRGQFF.